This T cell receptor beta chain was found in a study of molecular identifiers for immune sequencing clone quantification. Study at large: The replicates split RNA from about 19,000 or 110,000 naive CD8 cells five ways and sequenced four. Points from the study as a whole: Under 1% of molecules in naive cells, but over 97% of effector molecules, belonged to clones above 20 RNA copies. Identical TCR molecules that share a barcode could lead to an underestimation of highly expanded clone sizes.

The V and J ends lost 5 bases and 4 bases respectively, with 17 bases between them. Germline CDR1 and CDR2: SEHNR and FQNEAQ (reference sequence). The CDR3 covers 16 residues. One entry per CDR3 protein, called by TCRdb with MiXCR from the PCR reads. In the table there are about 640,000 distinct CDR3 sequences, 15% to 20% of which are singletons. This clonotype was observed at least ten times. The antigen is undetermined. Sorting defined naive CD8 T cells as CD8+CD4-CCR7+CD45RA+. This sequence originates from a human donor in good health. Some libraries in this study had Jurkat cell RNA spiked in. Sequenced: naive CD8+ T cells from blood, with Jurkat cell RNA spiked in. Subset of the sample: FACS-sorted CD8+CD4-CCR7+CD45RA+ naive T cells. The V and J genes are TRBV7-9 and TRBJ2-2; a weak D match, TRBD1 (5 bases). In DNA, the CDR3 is TGTGCCAGCAGCCGCACCGGGCAGGGAATCACCGGGGAGCTGTTTTTT. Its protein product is CASSRTGQGITGELFF. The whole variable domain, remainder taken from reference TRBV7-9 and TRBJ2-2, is DTGVSQNPRHKITKRGQNVTFRCDPISEHNRLYWYRQTLGQGPEFLTYFQNEAQLEKSRLLSDRFSAERPKGSFSTLEIQRTEQGDSAMYLCASSRTGQGITGELFFGEGSRLTVL.